The 10 T cell receptor beta chains given below trace back to one sample, sequenced in a study of pediatric ulcerative colitis. Repertoires were generated with immunoSEQ multiplex PCR, while TCRdb's copy carries only in-frame clones and drops some. The sample includes roughly 17,000 clones, roughly 74% seen only once; the top ten take about 3%. During colonoscopy, one to two rectal pinch biopsies were collected. Sequencing was performed on gut tissue. These receptors were collected from a girl between 5 and 17 years old with moderate ulcerative colitis.

The chain carries TRBV5-1 and TRBJ2-3, with 8 bases that match TRBD1. Trimming took 0 bases from V and 5 from J; bases not matched to a gene: 8. The CDR3 runs to 16 residues. Per germline, CDR1 SGHRS and CDR2 YFSETQ. CDR3 in amino acids: CASSLAFGQGVDTQYF. The CDR3 nucleotides read TGCGCCAGCAGCTTGGCCTTCGGACAGGGAGTAGATACGCAGTATTTT. Together with reference TRBV5-1 and TRBJ2-3, the CDR3 gives the full variable domain: KAGVTQTPRYLIKTRGQQVTLSCSPISGHRSVSWYQQTPGQGLQFLFEYFSETQRNKGNFPGRFSGRQFSNSRSEMNVSTLELGDSALYLCASSLAFGQGVDTQYFGPGTRLTVL.

In this sample, this clone turned up a few times. This chain uses TRBV10-3 with TRBJ2-3, with TRBD2 matching over 9 bases. Germline CDR1 reads ENHRY; CDR2 reads SYGVKD. Trimming took 4 bases from V and 3 from J; bases not matched to a gene: 5. This CDR3 region has 15 residues. CDR3 nucleotide sequence: TGTGCCATCAGTGTGCGGGGGGGCGGTACAGATACGCAGTATTTT. This gives the protein CAISVRGGGTDTQYF.

This chain links TRBV21-1 with TRBJ1-5. TRBV21-1 has pseudogene status. The CDR3 is 15 residues long. The CDR3 loop is CASSKGDERGQPQHF. The CDR3 bases are TGTGCCAGCAGCAAAGGGGACGAACGGGGTCAGCCCCAGCATTTT.

The chain joins TRBV6-1 to TRBJ1-3; D call uncertain. CDR1 is MNHNS, CDR2 SASEGT, per germline. CDR3 size: 15 residues. V was shortened by 2 bases and J by 2 bases, with 10 bases between the two germline ends. In DNA form, the CDR3 reads TGTGCCAGCAGTGAATTGAGCGGGCCTGGAAACACCATATATTTT. This sequence encodes CASSELSGPGNTIYF.

The chain uses TRBV18 and TRBJ2-7; 7 bases align to TRBD2. The germline gives CDR1 KGHSH, CDR2 LQKENI. CDR3 size: 14 residues. V trimming: 2 bases; J trimming: 5 bases; junction bases outside the gene matches: 6. CDR3 bases: TGTGCCAGCTCACCAGCTGGGGGGGACGACGAGCAGTACTTC. This codes for CASSPAGGDDEQYF.

This chain joins TRBV29-1 and TRBJ2-3; 9 positions agree with TRBD1. Germline V gene data show CDR1 as SQVTM and CDR2 as ANQGSEA. V dropped 3 bases and J dropped 3; count of bases not matched to a gene: 1. This CDR3 is 13 amino acids long. CDR3: CSVETGGTDTQYF. In DNA form, the CDR3 reads TGCAGCGTTGAGACAGGGGGAACAGATACGCAGTATTTT.

The rearrangement joins TRBV28 to TRBJ2-6; D unresolved. The V and J ends lost 4 bases and 1 base respectively, with 8 bases between them. Germline loops: CDR1 MDHEN, CDR2 SYDVKM. The CDR3 sequence is 15 residues long. As DNA, the CDR3 is TGTGCCAGCAGTTCCGGACCGTCTGGGGCCAACGTCCTGACTTTC. Protein product: CASSSGPSGANVLTF.

The chain uses TRBV5-1 and TRBJ2-2; D is ambiguous. Per the germline V gene, CDR1 is SGHRS and CDR2 is YFSETQ. V was trimmed by 4 bases and J by 1 base, leaving 5 bases between them. CDR3 length equals 13 residues. CDR3 nucleotide sequence: TGCGCCAGCAGCCCGGGGAACACCGGGGAGCTGTTTTTT. It yields the protein CASSPGNTGELFF.

The V gene is TRBV18, the J gene TRBJ2-1; D uncertain. Germline V gene data show CDR1 as KGHSH and CDR2 as LQKENI. The V and J ends lost 3 bases and 7 bases respectively, with 16 bases between them. This CDR3 has 15 residues. The CDR3 protein is CASSPSVGSGNEQFF. DNA of the CDR3: TGTGCCAGCTCACCGTCGGTGGGGTCCGGGAATGAGCAGTTCTTC.

In DNA, the CDR3 is TGTGCCAGCAGTTTATTGACCGGGAACAATCAGCCCCAGCATTTT. Its protein product is CASSLLTGNNQPQHF. V and J are TRBV28 and TRBJ1-5; D is unclear. The germline gives CDR1 MDHEN, CDR2 SYDVKM. The CDR3 is 15 residues long. The V gene lost 1 base and the J gene lost 3 bases, with 10 bases spanning the gap.